The next 15 T cell receptor beta chains were all read from a single sample in a study of human T cells and chemical hapten exposure. Indicated time point: pre-sensitization, week 0. The treatment here: therapeutic diphenylcyclopropenone sensitization with weekly scalp DPC. TCRdb used MiXCR to reprocess the RACE reads, holding one entry per CDR3 protein. The sample consists of 95,000 to 150,000 distinct CDR3 sequences, roughly 14% of them appearing once. The sequences come from whole blood, collected in connection with sensitization to the hapten diphenylcyclopropenone (DPC). These receptors were taken from a woman aged 18-29 years with alopecia areata. Some clones in this sample may be carry-over from other donors' samples.

In its sample, this clonotype was seen a few times. This chain joins TRBV5-4 and TRBJ2-2, with D perhaps TRBD1 (6 bases). V shed 2 bases and J shed 10 bases, with 15 bases lying between them. There are 14 residues in the CDR3. The germline CDR1 and CDR2 sequences are SGHNT and YYREEE (reference sequence). DNA of the CDR3: TGTGCCAGCAGCTTCGGCGTGGGGGCCGTGGAGCTGTTTTTT. This encodes CASSFGVGAVELFF.

This clonotype was observed a few times. The chain has TRBV24-1 and TRBJ1-2; 7 bases agree with TRBD1. V lost 9 bases and J lost 4; bases outside the gene matches: 7. Germline V gene lookup returns CDR1 KGHDR and CDR2 SFDVKD. The CDR3 consists of 13 residues. This CDR3 is CATSDRDGYGYTF. CDR3 in DNA: TGTGCCACCTCCGACAGGGACGGCTATGGCTACACCTTC.

The CDR3 coding sequence is TGTGCCAGCAGCTTACCGAACTCTAGCGGGGTTAGCTCCTACAATGAGCAGTTCTTC. It is translated as CASSLPNSSGVSSYNEQFF. The chain couples TRBV7-2 to TRBJ2-1; 9 bases map to TRBD2. Germline CDR1 and CDR2: SGHTA and FQGNSA. The CDR3 runs 19 residues. J was trimmed by 0 bases and V by 2 bases; bases with no gene match: 11.

This clonotype was counted between two and nine times. The genes are TRBV4-3 and TRBJ2-1; the D gene could be TRBD1 or TRBD2 (6 bases each). This CDR3 is built from 17 residues. Between the trimmed V and J ends, which lost 5 bases and 1 base, there was a span of 18 bases. Germline CDR1 reads LGHNA; CDR2 reads YSLEER. The CDR3 DNA sequence: TGCGCCAGCAGCTGGGGGCCTGGGGGGAAGTCCTACAATGAGCAGTTCTTC. This sequence encodes CASSWGPGGKSYNEQFF.

Only a few counts were recorded for this clonotype. This sequence joins TRBV11-2 and TRBJ2-1; 8 nucleotides agree with TRBD2. V gave up 2 bases and J gave up 3 bases; unmatched junction bases: 3. The V gene's germline CDR1 is SGHAT and CDR2 FQNNGV. CDR3 length: 15 residues. CDR3 DNA: TGTGCCAGCAGCTTAATTAGCGGGGACTACAATGAGCAGTTCTTC. This encodes CASSLISGDYNEQFF.

This clonotype has ten or more counts. This rearrangement joins TRBV6-5 to TRBJ1-4; a possible D gene is TRBD1 (5 bases). The CDR3 length is 16 residues. Germline values: CDR1 MNHEY, CDR2 SVGAGI. V lost 2 bases, J lost 2 bases, and 12 bases lay in between. The CDR3 loop reads CASSYRVRGTNEKLFF. CDR3 bases: TGTGCCAGCAGTTACAGGGTACGGGGGACTAATGAAAAACTGTTTTTT.

This clonotype has more than one count but fewer than ten. J is TRBJ2-3 and V is TRBV12-3 or TRBV12-4, with D possibly TRBD2 on 6 matching bases. Trimming took off 6 bases at V and 2 bases at J, with 18 bases between the two ends. The CDR3 runs to 16 residues. The CDR3 nucleotides read TGTGCCAGCAGCCTTCCACCGGGGGAGTTCACAGATACGCAGTATTTT. Its protein product is CASSLPPGEFTDTQYF.

The chain links TRBV27 to TRBJ1-1; perhaps TRBD1 as D (5 bases). The CDR3 is 14 residues long. Between the trimmed V and J ends, which lost 3 bases and 1 base, there was a span of 9 bases. CDR1 and CDR2 from the germline V gene are MNHEY and SMNVEV (reference sequence). The CDR3 spells CASSFGHPNTEAFF. The CDR3 DNA sequence: TGTGCCAGCAGTTTCGGACACCCGAACACTGAAGCTTTCTTT.

A few counts support this clonotype. The V and J genes are TRBV6-6 and TRBJ1-3; D may be TRBD1 (6 bases). This CDR3 has 13 amino acids. The ends were cut back, 6 bases at V and 3 bases at J, with 9 bases in the middle. Germline values: CDR1 MNHNY, CDR2 SVGAGI (reference sequence). CDR3 nucleotide sequence: TGTGCCAGCAGGCAGGGGAATGGAAACACCATATATTTT. It is translated as CASRQGNGNTIYF.

This clonotype was seen more than once but under ten times. The rearrangement joins TRBV30 to TRBJ1-2; D call uncertain. Trimming took 0 bases from V and 6 from J, leaving 11 bases between them. The CDR3 consists of 13 residues. CDR1 GTSNPN and CDR2 SVGIG come from the germline V gene (reference sequence). CDR3 loop: CAWSVAPVNGYTF. CDR3 DNA sequence: TGTGCCTGGAGTGTGGCCCCGGTAAATGGCTACACCTTC.

This clonotype occurred many times. The V call is TRBV6-1, the J call TRBJ1-2; D gene uncertain. The CDR3 totals 12 residues. Germline V gives CDR1 MNHNS, CDR2 SASEGT. Trimming pared 2 bases from V and 2 bases from J, leaving 3 bases between. CDR3 residues: CASSESNYGYTF. In DNA, the CDR3 is TGTGCCAGCAGTGAATCCAACTATGGCTACACCTTC.

This clonotype was picked up a small number of times. The V and J genes are TRBV7-2 and TRBJ2-3, with TRBD2 identical over 11 bases. V lost 2 bases and J lost 6; bases outside the gene matches: 10. This CDR3 has 17 residues. Looked up from germline, CDR1 is SGHTA and CDR2 is FQGNSA. The CDR3: CASSLTFSGGATDTQYF. Here the CDR3 DNA reads TGTGCCAGCAGCTTAACCTTTAGCGGGGGGGCCACCGATACGCAGTATTTT. Full variable domain (rest looked up from reference TRBV7-2 and TRBJ2-3): GAGVSQSPSNKVTEKGKDVELRCDPISGHTALYWYRQSLGQGLEFLIYFQGNSAPDKSGLPSDRFSAERTGGSVSTLTIQRTQQEDSAVYLCASSLTFSGGATDTQYFGPGTRLTVL.

This clonotype showed up just a few times. A much bigger clone sits one base away, suggesting this may be a read error. This chain joins TRBV13 and TRBJ2-3; D is unresolved. Trimming took 5 bases from V and 1 from J, leaving 4 bases between them. Per the germline V gene, CDR1 is PRHDT and CDR2 is FYEKMQ (reference sequence). The CDR3 spans 12 residues. The CDR3 region is CASSVRTDTQYF. The CDR3 coding sequence is TGTGCCAGCAGCGTACGCACAGATACGCAGTATTTT.

This clonotype was seen at least ten times. The V call is TRBV5-4, the J call TRBJ1-4, with D possibly TRBD1 on 5 matching bases. Trimming stripped 3 bases from V and 8 bases from J, with 14 bases between. The CDR3 consists of 14 residues. Germline V CDR1 and CDR2: SGHNT, YYREEE (reference sequence). The CDR3 is CASSSRGLEEKLFF. In DNA, the CDR3 is TGTGCCAGCAGCTCCCGGGGGTTAGAGGAAAAACTGTTTTTT.

The chain carries TRBV5-3 and TRBJ1-5; no reliable D call. TRBV5-3 is noted as an ORF with a role that remains uncertain. This CDR3 comprises 15 residues. Trimming stripped 3 bases from V and 4 bases from J, with 14 bases between. CDR3 loop: CARSSERASNQPQHF. The DNA for the CDR3 is TGTGCCAGAAGCTCGGAAAGGGCGAGTAATCAGCCCCAGCATTTT.